This TCR beta chain was sequenced during a study of monozygotic twins with inflammatory bowel disease. The UMIs contained a 6-nucleotide sample barcode. They were added by template switching during cDNA synthesis. TCRdb reanalyzed the 5' RACE reads and collapses them to one entry per CDR3 protein, without DNA. The listing contains 300,000 to 350,000 distinct CDR3 sequences. This CDR3 contains 14 residues. CDR1 is MNHEY and CDR2 is SMNVEV in the germline V gene (reference sequence). The source is a human donor with ulcerative colitis or Crohn's disease, or a healthy co-twin of an affected twin (not recorded which). The rearrangement links TRBV27 to TRBJ2-1; with no DNA, the TCRdb D assignment of TRBD2 cannot be verified. Material: blood. The CDR3 loop reads CASLGLAGSNEQFF.